The 6 T cell receptor beta chains below were found in one sample sequenced in a study of OX40 agonist ivuxolimab in advanced cancers. Sequencing used immunoSEQ multiplex PCR; TCRdb keeps in-frame clones, though not all of them. This sample has some 50,000 clones, with approximately 87% found just once. Here the sequenced sample was CD4+ or CD8+ T cells sorted from blood, taken in a trial of the OX40 agonist ivuxolimab. The receptors originated from an adult with an advanced solid tumor such as melanoma, head and neck, liver or kidney cancer.

The gene calls are TRBV4-2 and TRBJ2-1, with D tentatively TRBD2 (6 bases). Germline values: CDR1 LGHNA, CDR2 YNFKEQ. The CDR3 runs 16 residues. V dropped 0 bases and J dropped 4 bases, with 13 bases sitting between them. The chain's CDR3 is CASSQDLGGAYNEQFF. The CDR3 DNA reads TGTGCCAGCAGCCAAGATCTCGGCGGGGCATACAATGAGCAGTTCTTC.

The chain joins TRBV19 to TRBJ2-1, with TRBD2 identical over 8 bases. The CDR3 contains 16 residues. The V gene end was trimmed by 10 bases and the J gene end by 4 bases; junction bases not matched to a gene: 15. The V gene's germline CDR1 is LNHDA and CDR2 SQIVND (reference sequence). CDR3 sequence: CATNVGREGRYNEQFF. In DNA form, the CDR3 reads TGTGCCACCAACGTCGGCCGGGAGGGCCGGTACAATGAGCAGTTCTTC.

The V gene is TRBV5-6, the J gene TRBJ1-6; 9 nucleotides line up with TRBD1. V lost 5 bases and J lost 7; bases outside the gene matches: 4. This CDR3 is built from 14 residues. CDR1 and CDR2 from the germline V gene are SGHDT and YYEEEE. In DNA, the CDR3 is TGTGCCAGCAGACGGGACAGGGAGAATTCACCCCTCCACTTT. It encodes CASRRDRENSPLHF.

The V and J genes are TRBV19 and TRBJ1-5; D is uncertain. The CDR3 is 14 amino acids. Germline CDR1 and CDR2: LNHDA and SQIVND (reference sequence). Trimming cost V 6 bases and J 4 bases, with 13 bases left between them. The CDR3 DNA sequence: TGTGCCAGTAGGGAACAGAAACCTAATCAGCCCCAGCATTTT. Translating it yields CASREQKPNQPQHF.

V usage is TRBV2 and J usage is TRBJ2-7; possible D gene TRBD1, 6 bases. Germline CDR1 SNHLY, CDR2 FYNNEI. CDR3 size: 13 residues. Trimming removed 8 bases from V and 2 bases from J, with 13 bases in between. CDR3 nucleotides: TGTGCCAGCTGGTTCAGGGGCACCTACGAGCAGTACTTC. Its translation is CASWFRGTYEQYF.

The chain has TRBV19 and TRBJ2-5; no clear D. V dropped 5 bases and J dropped 5 bases, with 12 bases sitting between them. CDR1 is LNHDA and CDR2 is SQIVND in the germline V gene (reference sequence). The CDR3 has 13 amino acids. CDR3 protein: CASSGVGKETQYF. CDR3 DNA sequence: TGTGCCAGTAGTGGCGTGGGGAAGGAGACCCAGTACTTC.